Included here is one T cell receptor (beta chain) sequence, with context. This clone's antigen is unknown. Base qualities were left out, and no much larger clone turns up one base away. These data come from a study of T cell repertoires in cytomegalovirus infection (dated by TCRdb to about 2019). Regarding the study in general: Peptide stimulations targeted recently identified HLA-C-restricted CMV epitopes, whose presentation resists viral immunomodulation, together with well-studied HLA-B-restricted epitopes. The HLA type of each donor mattered for the analysis, because public TCR beta signatures pointed to carriage of CMV infection along with the matching HLA type. Study-wide conclusions, independent of this receptor: The ex vivo response was dominated by HLA-C-restricted CMV-specific TCR beta clonotypes, which also provided the single most frequent clonotype in two of eight donors. Carriers of CMV infection plus the relevant HLA type were discriminated by the cumulative frequency of public TCR beta family members in the study cohort and in an independent roughly 350-donor cohort.

The label giving this sample's treatment or condition can be read as: in vitro stimulation with specific CMV peptide epitopes to enrich CMV-specific T cells. The data were produced on an Illumina HiSeq 1500. The public reads were reprocessed in TCRdb via fastp at Q25 and MiXCR, keeping in-frame beta chains. CDR3 protein duplicates are merged, each entry listing the most common genes and DNA. The sample includes a few hundred thousand distinct CDR3 sequences, with approximately 42% observed a single time. The ten largest clones capture 40% to 50% of the sample. V loses 0 bases, J loses 0 bases, and the germline ends lie 9 bases apart. According to the germline V gene, CDR1 reads LGHNT and CDR2 reads FRNRAP. Including the terminal cysteine and phenylalanine, the CDR3 comprises 16 residues. Solely the CDR3 DNA is kept, with 48 bases framed from the first base.

The sequence derives from a human donor in good health (CMV status not recorded). Some clones in this sample may be carry-over from other donors' samples. The receptor chain draws on TRBV12-5 and TRBJ2-4, with the D gene uncertain. This sample comprised cultured PBMCs, obtained from culture after CMV antigen stimulation. CDR3 protein: CASGLVLSRAKNIQYF. The DNA is TGTGCTAGTGGTTTGGTACTATCTAGAGCCAAAAACATTCAGTACTTC.